This is a list of T cell receptor beta chains from one sample in a study of identical twins. TCRdb reprocessed the 5' RACE reads with MiXCR, giving one entry per CDR3 protein. Of just under 650,000 distinct CDR3 sequences in the sample, roughly 7.2% are singletons; the top ten hold 1.5% to 2%. The data also belong to a second study, concerning yellow fever vaccine responses in identical twins.

Material for sequencing was PBMCs. Source of these receptors: a woman between 18 and 29 years old in good health. Both conserved end residues are part of each CDR3. D genes are given only for firm matches. Rows may omit the clone size; those that give it use once, few, many or a size class.

TRBJ1-1	TRBV4-1	many	12	NA	TGCGCCAGCAGCCAAAAGAACACTGAAGCTTTCTTT	CASSQKNTEAFF
TRBJ1-2	TRBV12-3/TRBV12-4	many	13	NA	TGTGCCAGCAGTTTGACGGGGGCGGGAGGCTACACCTTC	CASSLTGAGGYTF
TRBJ1-2	TRBV12-3/TRBV12-4	few	15	TRBD1	TGTGCCAGCAGTTTAAGAGACAGGGGGTTGTATGGCTACACCTTC	CASSLRDRGLYGYTF
TRBJ2-1	TRBV12-3/TRBV12-4	NA	18	TRBD1	TGTGCCAGCATCAAAAAAAGGGGGGGACAGGGGACCTACAATGAGCAGTTCTTC	CASIKKRGGQGTYNEQFF
TRBJ2-1	TRBV14	few	17	NA	TGTGCCAGCAGCCAAGGATGGGGGAGGGGGCTCTACAATGAGCAGTTCTTC	CASSQGWGRGLYNEQFF
TRBJ2-3	TRBV5-1	many	15	NA	TGCGCCAGCAGCTTGCGTTCTGTTTCGCCAGATACGCAGTATTTT	CASSLRSVSPDTQYF
TRBJ1-6	TRBV12-3/TRBV12-4	many	17	TRBD1	TGTGCCAGCAGTCCCCGACGAGACAGGGTTCCCAATTCACCCCTCCACTTT	CASSPRRDRVPNSPLHF
TRBJ2-6	TRBV5-1	many	16	NA	TGCGCCAGCAGCTTGGGTCAGGAGACTGGGGCCAACGTCCTGACTTTC	CASSLGQETGANVLTF
TRBJ2-3	TRBV20-1	NA	16	TRBD2	TGCAGTGCTAGTTTCGGTAGCGGGGGGTACACAGATACGCAGTATTTT	CSASFGSGGYTDTQYF
TRBJ2-3	TRBV10-3	NA	17	TRBD2	TGTGCCATCAGTGAGTTATTAACGGGAGGCGGCGAAGATACGCAGTATTTT	CAISELLTGGGEDTQYF
TRBJ1-1	TRBV3-1	many	14	NA	TGTGCCAGCAGCACAGGGAGGAAGGACACTGAAGCTTTCTTT	CASSTGRKDTEAFF
TRBJ2-3	TRBV28	NA	16	NA	TGTGCCAGCAGTTTATCAGGGCAACAGCCCACAGATACGCAGTATTTT	CASSLSGQQPTDTQYF
TRBJ2-3	TRBV20-1	few	13	NA	TGCAGTGCCTGTCTGGGGTCCGGAGATACGCAGTATTTT	CSACLGSGDTQYF
TRBJ2-1	TRBV7-9	NA	14	NA	TGTGCCAGCAGCTTAGATCAGGGAAACAATGAGCAGTTCTTC	CASSLDQGNNEQFF
TRBJ2-3	TRBV20-1	NA	16	TRBD2	TGCAGTGCTAGAGAGGATAGCGGGGGTGTCGCAGATACGCAGTATTTT	CSAREDSGGVADTQYF
TRBJ2-1	TRBV12-3/TRBV12-4	few	14	NA	TGTGCCAGCAGTTTGGCGGCCCCATCCCATGAGCAGTTCTTC	CASSLAAPSHEQFF
TRBJ1-2	TRBV5-6	few	11	NA	TGTGCCAGCAGCTCTGACATTGGCTACACCTTC	CASSSDIGYTF
TRBJ2-7	TRBV7-9	NA	15	TRBD2	TGTGCCAGCAGAAATAGCGGGAGGGGATTCTACGAGCAGTACTTC	CASRNSGRGFYEQYF
TRBJ2-1	TRBV7-9	NA	17	NA	TGTGCCAGCAGCTTAGCGGAGGCCGGTTTCCTCTACAATGAGCAGTTCTTC	CASSLAEAGFLYNEQFF
TRBJ2-2	TRBV7-9	many	15	NA	TGTGCCAGCAGCTTAGACGGGAACAACACCGGGGAGCTGTTTTTT	CASSLDGNNTGELFF
TRBJ2-1	TRBV27	few	14	TRBD2	TGTGCCAGCAGTTTAGGTAGCGGGAAGAATGAGCAGTTCTTC	CASSLGSGKNEQFF
TRBJ1-1	TRBV6-5	many	14	NA	TGTGCCAGCAGTTACGGGGAGTTGAACACTGAAGCTTTCTTT	CASSYGELNTEAFF
TRBJ1-2	TRBV5-1	NA	15	NA	TGCGCCAGCAGCTACGGGGGCACGGTTAACTATGGCTACACCTTC	CASSYGGTVNYGYTF
TRBJ2-3	TRBV27	NA	17	NA	TGTGCCAGCCTCAAAAGGGGGGCGGGCGGAAGCACAGATACGCAGTATTTT	CASLKRGAGGSTDTQYF
TRBJ1-1	TRBV2	NA	13	NA	TGTGCCAGCCCCCGGGACCCGGGGACTGAAGCTTTCTTT	CASPRDPGTEAFF
TRBJ2-3	TRBV29-1	many	16	TRBD2	TGCAGCGTTGTTGGGCTAGCGGGAGAGAGCACAGATACGCAGTATTTT	CSVVGLAGESTDTQYF
TRBJ1-6	TRBV20-1	NA	16	TRBD1	TGCAGTGCCTCCGGGACAGGAAGCTCCTATAATTCACCCCTCCACTTT	CSASGTGSSYNSPLHF
TRBJ1-6	TRBV10-3	NA	16	NA	TGTGCCATCAGTGACGGTAGTAGCTCCTATAATTCACCCCTCCACTTT	CAISDGSSSYNSPLHF
TRBJ2-1	TRBV4-1	many	16	NA	TGCGCCAGCAGCCAAGAAGGGCGCACCAAACGTGATGAGCAGTTCTTC	CASSQEGRTKRDEQFF
TRBJ2-1	TRBV20-1	NA	15	NA	TGCAGTGCTAAGTCGGGGCCGTCGTCCTACAATGAGCAGTTCTTC	CSAKSGPSSYNEQFF
TRBJ1-2	TRBV6-5	few	15	NA	TGTGCCAGCAGATCTCGGGACTTCGGGTCATATGGCTACACCTTC	CASRSRDFGSYGYTF
TRBJ1-3	TRBV5-1	many	14	NA	TGCGCCAGCAGCTTGCCAGGCTCTGGAAACACCATATATTTT	CASSLPGSGNTIYF
TRBJ2-3	TRBV25-1	few	14	TRBD2	TGTGCCAGCAGTGAGCGGGGGGGCTTAGATACGCAGTATTTT	CASSERGGLDTQYF
TRBJ2-3	TRBV5-1	NA	11	NA	TGCGCCAGCAGAGGATGGAATACGCAGTATTTT	CASRGWNTQYF
TRBJ1-2	TRBV10-3	many	13	NA	TGTGCCACTGTTGAGGGGGGAAAGGATGGCTACACCTTC	CATVEGGKDGYTF
TRBJ1-5	TRBV20-1	NA	14	NA	TGCAGTGCGGGAGCCTCGGCAGTTAATCAGCCCCAGCATTTT	CSAGASAVNQPQHF
TRBJ1-1	TRBV20-1	many	15	NA	TGCAGTGCTAGTCAGTCGGGCAGGGTGGACACTGAAGCTTTCTTT	CSASQSGRVDTEAFF
TRBJ2-2	TRBV12-3/TRBV12-4	many	16	TRBD2	TGTGCCAGCACCGAGACTAGCGGGGGGAACACCGGGGAGCTGTTTTTT	CASTETSGGNTGELFF
TRBJ2-3	TRBV28	NA	14	TRBD2	TGTGCCAGCTCGTCGGGGGGGAGTGGAGGTACGCAGTATTTT	CASSSGGSGGTQYF